A single sample gave rise to the 27 T cell receptor beta chains below, sequenced in a study of T cells after yellow fever vaccination. TCRdb reanalysed the 5' RACE reads using MiXCR and keeps one entry per CDR3 protein. The repertoire consists of 500,000 to 650,000 distinct CDR3 sequences, with 17% occurring once and the leading ten covering 15% to 20%. The specimen was PBMCs, collected more than 4 days after the first yellow fever vaccination. The receptor set was obtained from a young man who received the YFV17D yellow fever vaccine.

This clonotype has just a few counts. J is TRBJ2-7 and V is TRBV7-2; 7 bases are shared with TRBD1. Trimming removed 5 bases from V and 3 bases from J; junction bases left unmatched: 4. CDR3 length: 13 residues. The germline CDR1 and CDR2 sequences are SGHTA and FQGNSA. Here the CDR3 DNA reads TGTGCCAGCAGCCGGGACAGCATCTACGAGCAGTACTTC. This sequence encodes CASSRDSIYEQYF.

V gene TRBV13 combines with J gene TRBJ1-1, with D unclear. The CDR3 totals 15 residues. The V end lost 1 base, the J end lost 2 bases, and 11 bases lay between the germline ends. Germline-derived CDR1 and CDR2 are PRHDT and FYEKMQ (reference sequence). The CDR3 bases are TGTGCCAGCAGCTTAGTTTCCGGGGTTAACACTGAAGCTTTCTTT. As protein: CASSLVSGVNTEAFF.

This clonotype was picked up many times. The chain links TRBV5-1 to TRBJ2-5; 7 bases fit TRBD2. Germline V gene lookup returns CDR1 SGHRS and CDR2 YFSETQ. This CDR3 contains 16 residues. Trimming removed 2 bases from V and 2 bases from J; junction bases left unmatched: 9. The DNA of the CDR3 is TGCGCCAGCAGCTTTCAGGGACTACCCCTACAAGAGACCCAGTACTTC. Its translation is CASSFQGLPLQETQYF.

For this clonotype: A read error may account for a junction end that differs from germline. The chain uses TRBV7-7 and TRBJ2-5, with 7 bases aligning to TRBD2. The length of the CDR3 is 15 residues. Germline V lookup: CDR1 SSHAT, CDR2 FNYEAQ (reference sequence). The CDR3 loop reads CASSLQRGDQETQYF. In nucleotides, the CDR3 is TGTGCTAGCAGCTTACAACGGGGGGACCAAGAGACCCAGTACTTC.

This clonotype turned up a few times. J is TRBJ1-1 and V is TRBV5-1, with D unresolved. Deletions cut 5 bases from V and 6 bases from J, with 14 bases between. The CDR3 runs 13 residues. From germline, CDR1 is SGHRS and CDR2 YFSETQ. The CDR3, as DNA: TGCGCCAGCAGGGCGCAGATGTCGCCTGAAGCTTTCTTT. Translation: CASRAQMSPEAFF. The variable domain in full, completed from reference TRBV5-1 and TRBJ1-1, reads KAGVTQTPRYLIKTRGQQVTLSCSPISGHRSVSWYQQTPGQGLQFLFEYFSETQRNKGNFPGRFSGRQFSNSRSEMNVSTLELGDSALYLCASRAQMSPEAFFGQGTRLTVV.

This clonotype has ten or more counts. This sequence joins TRBV7-2 and TRBJ1-1; possible D gene TRBD1, 6 bases. Trimming pared 4 bases from V and 4 bases from J, leaving 19 bases between. In germline, CDR1 is SGHTA, CDR2 FQGNSA. The CDR3 contains 16 residues. DNA of the CDR3: TGTGCCAGCAGCTCCCCTGCGGGGGCGCGGGGCACTGAAGCTTTCTTT. Translation: CASSSPAGARGTEAFF.

This clonotype has only one observation. J is TRBJ2-7 and V is TRBV5-1; no reliable D call. The CDR3 has 13 amino acids. The germline V gene has CDR1 SGHRS and CDR2 YFSETQ. The V gene lost 4 bases and the J gene lost 4 bases, with 12 bases spanning the gap. In DNA form, the CDR3 reads TGCGCCAGCAGCATTGAGAGAGTTTACGAGCAGTACTTC. Encoded protein: CASSIERVYEQYF.

The V call is TRBV19, the J call TRBJ2-1; 10 bases line up with TRBD2. This CDR3 has 18 amino acids. Per germline, CDR1 LNHDA and CDR2 SQIVND (reference sequence). Germline trimming cut 5 bases from V and 3 bases from J; bases unmatched to any gene: 13. The CDR3 DNA reads TGTGCCAGTAGTGCCCATCAAGCGGGGGGGCCCCGCTACAATGAGCAGTTCTTC. It encodes CASSAHQAGGPRYNEQFF. Looking up the rest from reference TRBV19 and TRBJ2-1 gives the full variable domain: DGGITQSPKYLFRKEGQNVTLSCEQNLNHDAMYWYRQDPGQGLRLIYYSQIVNDFQKGDIAEGYSVSREKKESFPLTVTSAQKNPTAFYLCASSAHQAGGPRYNEQFFGPGTRLTVL.

This clonotype was found many times. The CDR3 here is CAINFQGGTEAFF. The DNA for the CDR3 is TGTGCCATCAATTTTCAGGGCGGCACTGAAGCTTTCTTT. V is TRBV10-3 and J is TRBJ1-1; maybe TRBD1 (5 bases). Looked up from germline, CDR1 is ENHRY and CDR2 is SYGVKD. This CDR3 spans 13 amino acids. V was trimmed by 7 bases and J by 4 bases, leaving 13 bases between them.

The V gene is TRBV2, the J gene TRBJ2-7; TRBD1 is a possible D gene (6 bases). From germline, CDR1 is SNHLY and CDR2 FYNNEI. The V gene lost 8 bases and the J gene lost 5 bases, with 19 bases spanning the gap. The CDR3 is 14 residues long. CDR3 protein: CASLPPTGSHEQYF. The CDR3 DNA reads TGTGCCAGCCTCCCCCCCACAGGGTCCCACGAGCAGTACTTC.

In its sample, this clonotype was seen many times. This chain connects TRBV11-2 to TRBJ2-2; TRBD2 might be the D (5 bases). Germline values: CDR1 SGHAT, CDR2 FQNNGV. This CDR3 is built from 13 residues. V was shortened by 3 bases and J by 5 bases, with 7 bases between the two germline ends. The CDR3 DNA reads as TGTGCCAGCAGCTTTACGGGGACCGGGGAGCTGTTTTTT. Protein product: CASSFTGTGELFF.

This clonotype has at least ten counts. The CDR3 bases are TGCAGTGCTAGAGCGGGTGGGGGGGCGGATACGCAGTATTTT. Amino acids: CSARAGGGADTQYF. This rearrangement joins TRBV20-1 to TRBJ2-3; D is possibly TRBD2 (7 bases). CDR1 is DFQATT, CDR2 SNEGSKA, per germline (reference sequence). V shed 1 base and J shed 6 bases, with 14 bases lying between them. The CDR3 has 14 residues.

The chain uses TRBV10-3 and TRBJ2-7; TRBD2 matches 8 bases. Losses at the gene ends were 1 base for V and 5 bases for J; bases not matched to a gene: 4. Looked up from germline, CDR1 is ENHRY and CDR2 is SYGVKD. This CDR3 spans 14 amino acids. CDR3 sequence (DNA): TGTGCCATCAGTGAGTTGGCGGGGGGCCACGAGCAGTACGTC. Its protein is CAISELAGGHEQYV.

This clonotype was found a few times. This rearrangement joins TRBV6-5 to TRBJ2-5; weak D call: TRBD2 (7 bases). Trimming pared 2 bases from V and 5 bases from J, leaving 15 bases between. Germline CDR1 MNHEY, CDR2 SVGAGI. CDR3 length: 15 residues. Here the CDR3 DNA reads TGTGCCAGCAGTTACGGGGGGGGGCTTCGTGAGACCCAGTACTTC. It codes for CASSYGGGLRETQYF.

This clonotype was seen more than once but under ten times. The rearrangement joins TRBV28 to TRBJ2-7, with 9 nucleotides matching TRBD1. The trim removed 4 bases at V and 7 bases at J, leaving 17 bases unmatched. This CDR3 has 17 amino acids. CDR1 is MDHEN, CDR2 SYDVKM, per germline. The CDR3 nucleotides are TGTGCCAGCAGTTCCCCCGGACAGGGGCTGGCCACCGAAGAGCAGTACGTC. It is translated as CASSSPGQGLATEEQYV.

This chain uses TRBV7-3 with TRBJ2-3, with D possibly called TRBD1 or TRBD2 (5 bases each). CDR3 length equals 15 residues. V gave up 5 bases and J gave up 5 bases, with 17 bases separating them. Germline-derived CDR1 and CDR2 are SGHTA and FQGTGA. Here the CDR3 DNA reads TGTGCCAGCAGCCCGATTGGGGACCGAGGAGATACGCAGTATTTT. Amino acid sequence: CASSPIGDRGDTQYF. Complete variable domain (other parts from reference TRBV7-3 and TRBJ2-3): GAGVSQTPSNKVTEKGKYVELRCDPISGHTALYWYRQSLGQGPEFLIYFQGTGAADDSGLPNDRFFAVRPEGSVSTLKIQRTERGDSAVYLCASSPIGDRGDTQYFGPGTRLTVL.

This chain joins TRBV4-3 and TRBJ1-6, with TRBD1 identical over 7 bases. The germline V gene has CDR1 LGHNA and CDR2 YSLEER. The CDR3 runs to 15 residues. The junction had 6 bases not matched to a gene; V was cut back by 1 base and J by 9 bases. The CDR3 bases are TGCGCCAGCAGCCAAGTTGACAGGGAGGCTTCACCCCTCCACTTT. Protein: CASSQVDREASPLHF.

This clonotype was detected a few times. The chain combines TRBV5-1 with TRBJ2-5, with 9 nucleotides matching TRBD1. This CDR3 has 15 residues. CDR1 SGHRS and CDR2 YFSETQ come from the germline V gene. Trimming cost V 5 bases and J 3 bases; bases outside gene matches: 8. The DNA of the CDR3 is TGCGCCAGCAGGTTCCGGGGACAGGGAGAAGAGACCCAGTACTTC. Protein sequence: CASRFRGQGEETQYF.

The sample holds a few counts of this clonotype. J is TRBJ2-1 and V is TRBV7-9; TRBD1 might be the D (5 bases). The CDR3 length is 12 residues. Germline CDR1 reads SEHNR; CDR2 reads FQNEAQ (reference sequence). Trimming cost V 1 base and J 10 bases, with 8 bases left between them. CDR3 in amino acids: CASSLGQPEQFF. The CDR3 DNA reads TGTGCCAGCAGCTTAGGACAGCCGGAGCAGTTCTTC.

This chain connects TRBV20-1 to TRBJ2-7; 7 bases match TRBD1. V lost 6 bases, J lost 2 bases, and 7 bases stayed unmatched. The CDR3 spans 13 residues. CDR1 and CDR2 (germline): DFQATT, SNEGSKA (reference sequence). CDR3 protein: CSATGTATYEQYF. The CDR3 bases are TGCAGTGCAACCGGGACAGCCACCTACGAGCAGTACTTC.

This clonotype appeared a few times. The chain uses TRBV19 and TRBJ1-1; D is unclear. With 1 base removed from V and 3 bases from J, the gap between germline ends came to 12 bases. The CDR3 is made up of 15 amino acids. Germline V gene sequence: CDR1 LNHDA, CDR2 SQIVND (reference sequence). As DNA, the CDR3 is TGTGCCAGTAGTATAGGGCCCACGGCCCACACTGAAGCTTTCTTT. Its translation: CASSIGPTAHTEAFF.

The V call is TRBV7-9, the J call TRBJ2-7, with D uncertain. Germline assignment: CDR1 SEHNR and CDR2 FQNEAQ (reference sequence). V was shortened by 5 bases and J by 6 bases, with 14 bases between the two germline ends. This CDR3 contains 13 residues. CDR3 residues: CASSPVGLGEQYV. The CDR3 DNA sequence: TGTGCCAGCAGCCCGGTAGGTTTGGGCGAGCAGTACGTC.

Of note for this clonotype: It is likely a read error, because the conserved phenylalanine at the end of the CDR3 is missing. The gene calls are TRBV5-1 and TRBJ2-2, with D hard to call. Germline assignment: CDR1 SGHRS and CDR2 YFSETQ. The CDR3 is 13 amino acids. Trimming pared 0 bases from V and 5 bases from J, leaving 5 bases between. CDR3 nucleotide sequence: TGCGCCAGCAGCTTGGAAGGGACCGGGGAGCTGTTTTCT. Its translation: CASSLEGTGELFS.

Only one count was recorded for this clonotype. Possible read error: a much larger clone is one base away. The chain carries TRBV6-1 and TRBJ1-5; D gene ambiguous. The end of the DNA aligns better with TRBJ2-3, so the J call may be wrong. The germline CDR1 and CDR2 sequences are MNHNS and SASEGT. The CDR3 has 15 amino acids. The CDR3 nucleotides read TGTGCCAGCAGTCCCGGTCAATATAGCAATCAGCCCCAGTATTTT. Protein: CASSPGQYSNQPQYF.

The chain employs TRBV4-3 and TRBJ2-1, with 8 bases lining up with TRBD1. The trim removed 2 bases at V and 12 bases at J, leaving 9 bases unmatched. The CDR3 loop spans 14 amino acids. Germline V gene data show CDR1 as LGHNA and CDR2 as YSLEER. The CDR3 protein is CASSQYGQGLRQFF. CDR3 nucleotide sequence: TGCGCCAGCAGCCAATATGGACAGGGTTTGAGGCAGTTCTTC.

This clonotype was detected a few times. The chain carries TRBV2 and TRBJ2-5; 11 bases are a match to TRBD2. The V gene's germline CDR1 is SNHLY and CDR2 FYNNEI. The CDR3 has 15 residues. V lost 4 bases, J lost 5 bases, and 6 bases stayed unmatched. The CDR3 reads CASSGPGLAAETQYF. CDR3 DNA sequence: TGTGCCAGCAGTGGCCCGGGACTAGCGGCGGAGACCCAGTACTTC.

The chain combines TRBV29-1 with TRBJ2-5; 7 bases align to TRBD2. The CDR3 consists of 12 residues. Germline V gene sequence: CDR1 SQVTM, CDR2 ANQGSEA. J gave up 4 bases and V 5 bases, and 4 bases lay outside the gene matches. The CDR3 protein is CSVRTRPETQYF. The CDR3 DNA sequence: TGCAGCGTTCGGACTAGACCAGAGACCCAGTACTTC.